This entry lists 4 T cell receptor beta chains sequenced from one sample in a study of blood T cell repertoires in COVID-19. Libraries were prepared by immunoSEQ multiplex PCR; TCRdb keeps only in-frame clonotypes and omits some of them. The sample has about 52,000 clones, about four fifths seen once. The sequenced sample consisted of peripheral blood. These receptors all come from a man aged 65 to 79 with active COVID-19.

This clone was counted a few times. The V call is TRBV4-1, the J call TRBJ2-7; the D is unclear. Trimming cost V 0 bases and J 5 bases, with 8 bases left between them. Germline V CDR1 and CDR2: MGHRA, YSYEKL. The CDR3 totals 13 residues. The CDR3 bases are TGCGCCAGCAGCCAAGATTTGGGCGACGAGCAGTACTTC. This translates into CASSQDLGDEQYF.

The chain is built from TRBV5-8 and TRBJ1-4; D call uncertain. The CDR3 is 11 amino acids. V was shortened by 3 bases and J by 6 bases, with 3 bases between the two germline ends. From germline, CDR1 is SGHTS and CDR2 YDEGEE. CDR3 DNA: TGTGCCAGCAGCTCCTATGAAAAACTGTTTTTT. This translates into CASSSYEKLFF.

The V and J genes are TRBV5-4 and TRBJ2-5, with 15 positions matching TRBD2. Per germline, CDR1 SGHNT and CDR2 YYREEE (reference sequence). The CDR3 has 16 residues. J lost 4 bases, V lost 4 bases, and 5 bases had no gene match. The CDR3 loop reads CASSGGLAGGLETQYF. Written as DNA, the CDR3 is TGTGCCAGCAGCGGCGGACTAGCGGGGGGGCTAGAGACCCAGTACTTC. Combining the CDR3 with reference TRBV5-4 and TRBJ2-5 gives the whole variable domain ETGVTQSPTHLIKTRGQQVTLRCSSQSGHNTVSWYQQALGQGPQFIFQYYREEENGRGNFPPRFSGLQFPNYSSELNVNALELDDSALYLCASSGGLAGGLETQYFGPGTRLLVL.

This clone has only a few counts. The chain has TRBV7-3 and TRBJ2-1, with D possibly matching TRBD2 (6 bases). The CDR3 is 16 amino acids. The V gene lost 5 bases and the J gene lost 4 bases, with 18 bases spanning the gap. The germline CDR1 and CDR2 sequences are SGHTA and FQGTGA. The CDR3 is CASSPSGAGMYNEQFF. CDR3 DNA: TGTGCCAGCAGCCCGTCCGGGGCGGGGATGTACAATGAGCAGTTCTTC. Combining the CDR3 with reference TRBV7-3 and TRBJ2-1 gives the whole variable domain GAGVSQTPSNKVTEKGKYVELRCDPISGHTALYWYRQSLGQGPEFLIYFQGTGAADDSGLPNDRFFAVRPEGSVSTLKIQRTERGDSAVYLCASSPSGAGMYNEQFFGPGTRLTVL.